These 20 T cell receptor beta chains were sequenced from one sample in a study of PD-1 blockade in mismatch repair-deficient tumors. Some clones are missing from TCRdb's copy, which holds only in-frame ones; the method was immunoSEQ multiplex PCR. The table lists about 16,000 clones, roughly 83% of them singletons. Specimen: PBMCs, collected before pembrolizumab treatment. Receptor source: an adult with mismatch repair-deficient cancer.

The chain's CDR3 is CASSLREITGELFF. The CDR3 DNA reads TGTGCCAGCAGCTTGCGGGAAATAACCGGGGAGCTGTTTTTT. V and J are TRBV7-9 and TRBJ2-2; perhaps TRBD2 as D (6 bases). CDR3 size: 14 residues. Per germline, CDR1 SEHNR and CDR2 FQNEAQ (reference sequence). The V end lost 3 bases, the J end lost 5 bases, and 10 bases lay between the germline ends.

As DNA, the CDR3 is TGTGCCAGCAGCTTAGGCCCAACCCTATCCTACAATGAGCAGTTCTTC. It specifies CASSLGPTLSYNEQFF. The chain employs TRBV7-3 and TRBJ2-1; D is uncertain. Trimming removed 2 bases from V and 1 base from J, with 12 bases in between. The CDR3 is 16 amino acids. Germline values: CDR1 SGHTA, CDR2 FQGTGA. The full variable domain, rest sourced from reference TRBV7-3 and TRBJ2-1, is GAGVSQTPSNKVTEKGKYVELRCDPISGHTALYWYRQSLGQGPEFLIYFQGTGAADDSGLPNDRFFAVRPEGSVSTLKIQRTERGDSAVYLCASSLGPTLSYNEQFFGPGTRLTVL.

V gene TRBV19 combines with J gene TRBJ2-5; 9 bases agree with TRBD1. V was pared by 3 bases and J by 7 bases, with 6 bases of the junction left unmatched. Looked up from germline, CDR1 is LNHDA and CDR2 is SQIVND (reference sequence). CDR3 length equals 14 residues. The CDR3 reads CASSMGQGFGTQYF. The CDR3 coding sequence is TGTGCCAGTAGTATGGGACAGGGCTTTGGGACCCAGTACTTC.

The chain joins TRBV28 to TRBJ1-5; the match to TRBD1 covers 11 bases. Germline assignment: CDR1 MDHEN and CDR2 SYDVKM. V was pared by 6 bases and J by 5 bases, with 9 bases of the junction left unmatched. This CDR3 is 16 amino acids long. The CDR3 sequence is CASSHDRTGGYQPQHF. The CDR3 coding sequence is TGTGCCAGCAGCCACGATAGGACAGGGGGCTATCAGCCCCAGCATTTT.

The chain joins TRBV28 to TRBJ2-7, with D possibly being TRBD2 (5 bases). The CDR3 spans 14 residues. Germline assignment: CDR1 MDHEN and CDR2 SYDVKM. Trimming took 1 base from V and 2 from J, leaving 9 bases between them. The CDR3 sequence is CASSLYGNAYEQYF. The CDR3 DNA reads TGTGCCAGCAGTTTATACGGGAATGCCTACGAGCAGTACTTC.

This chain joins TRBV15 and TRBJ1-4; tentative D call: TRBD1 (6 bases). Trimming removed 1 base at V and 8 bases at J, with 8 bases between. Germline V lookup: CDR1 LNHNV, CDR2 YYDKDF (reference sequence). CDR3 size: 13 residues. CDR3 sequence reads: CATSRGTEEKLFF. The CDR3 DNA follows: TGTGCCACCAGCAGAGGGACAGAAGAAAAACTGTTTTTT.

CDR3 coding DNA: TGTGCCAGCAGCTTGCTCGGGGGGTATAGCAATCAGCCCCAGCATTTT. This encodes CASSLLGGYSNQPQHF. The chain uses TRBV5-8 and TRBJ1-5, with a weak D call TRBD1 (5 bases). The CDR3 runs to 16 residues. Germline CDR1 and CDR2: SGHTS and YDEGEE. The V end was cut by 1 base, the J end by 0 bases, with 11 bases between.

In this sample, this clone turned up a few times. The genes are TRBV7-9 and TRBJ2-7; TRBD1 aligns across 7 bases. The J segment lost 1 base and the V segment lost 5 bases, leaving 8 bases of the junction unmatched. From germline, CDR1 is SEHNR and CDR2 FQNEAQ (reference sequence). The CDR3 consists of 15 residues. CDR3 DNA: TGTGCCAGCAGCCCACCGGGACAGCGTTCCTACGAGCAGTACTTC. It codes for CASSPPGQRSYEQYF.

V and J are TRBV5-1 and TRBJ2-2; tentatively, D is TRBD2 (7 bases). V lost 4 bases to trimming and J lost 1 base, with 11 bases between them. Looked up from germline, CDR1 is SGHRS and CDR2 is YFSETQ. This CDR3 is 15 amino acids long. CDR3 DNA: TGCGCCAGCAGCGCGGGGGCCCGGAACACCGGGGAGCTGTTTTTT. Amino acids: CASSAGARNTGELFF.

This clone has just a few counts. CDR3 sequence (DNA): TGTGCCAGCAGCTTGGACGGGAGGGCCGCCGGGGAGCTGTTTTTT. This gives the protein CASSLDGRAAGELFF. The V gene is TRBV5-4, the J gene TRBJ2-2; 8 bases are a match to TRBD2. The CDR3 runs to 15 residues. J gave up 6 bases and V 0 bases, and 4 bases lay outside the gene matches. Looked up from germline, CDR1 is SGHNT and CDR2 is YYREEE (reference sequence).

The chain employs TRBV5-4 and TRBJ2-5, with D perhaps matching TRBD1 (9 bases). The V end was cut by 4 bases, the J end by 4 bases, with 20 bases between. Per the germline V gene, CDR1 is SGHNT and CDR2 is YYREEE (reference sequence). CDR3 size: 16 residues. In DNA, the CDR3 is TGTGCCAGCAGCCGGGGGGGACAGGGAGGCGGAGAGACCCAGTACTTC. Protein product: CASSRGGQGGGETQYF.

The CDR3 loop reads CASSLDRTGAYEQYF. Here the CDR3 DNA reads TGTGCCAGCAGCTTAGACCGGACAGGGGCCTACGAGCAGTACTTC. The chain recombines TRBV7-2 with TRBJ2-7, with 9 bases identical to TRBD1. V was pared by 1 base and J by 2 bases, with 3 bases of the junction left unmatched. The CDR3 length is 15 residues. CDR1 and CDR2 (germline): SGHTA, FQGNSA. Combining the CDR3 with reference TRBV7-2 and TRBJ2-7 gives the whole variable domain GAGVSQSPSNKVTEKGKDVELRCDPISGHTALYWYRQSLGQGLEFLIYFQGNSAPDKSGLPSDRFSAERTGGSVSTLTIQRTQQEDSAVYLCASSLDRTGAYEQYFGPGTRLTVT.

V is TRBV12-5 and J is TRBJ2-1, with no clear D. V lost 2 bases to trimming and J lost 10 bases, with 21 bases between them. From germline, CDR1 is LGHNT and CDR2 FRNRAP. The CDR3 is made up of 16 amino acids. The CDR3 region is CASGLWAAEYMLEQFF. In DNA form, the CDR3 reads TGTGCTAGTGGTTTGTGGGCGGCTGAGTACATGTTAGAGCAGTTCTTC.

This chain links TRBV7-2 with TRBJ1-2; 7 bases fit TRBD1. With V trimmed by 1 base and J by 3 bases, 5 bases remained unmatched. The CDR3 consists of 15 residues. The germline V gene has CDR1 SGHTA and CDR2 FQGNSA. The CDR3 sequence: CASSLGGGSYYGYTF. The CDR3 DNA is TGTGCCAGCAGCTTAGGAGGGGGCTCGTACTATGGCTACACCTTC.

The chain has TRBV6-6 and TRBJ2-1; a possible D gene is TRBD2 (5 bases). Trimming took 0 bases from V and 4 from J, leaving 7 bases between them. This CDR3 has 14 amino acids. CDR1 and CDR2 from the germline V gene are MNHNY and SVGAGI (reference sequence). CDR3 sequence: CASSYSGEYNEQFF. Here the CDR3 DNA reads TGTGCCAGCAGTTACTCGGGAGAGTACAATGAGCAGTTCTTC.

The chain employs TRBV18 and TRBJ1-1; 7 bases align to TRBD1. Germline-derived CDR1 and CDR2 are KGHSH and LQKENI. This CDR3 has 14 residues. V trimming: 6 bases; J trimming: 4 bases; junction bases outside the gene matches: 8. Here the CDR3 DNA reads TGTGCCAGCTCGCCGAACAGGGGAAGCACTGAAGCTTTCTTT. Translating it yields CASSPNRGSTEAFF.

Only a few counts were recorded for this clone. The rearrangement joins TRBV12-5 to TRBJ1-2; no definite D call. Germline CDR1 reads LGHNT; CDR2 reads FRNRAP. Trimming pared 4 bases from V and 2 bases from J, leaving 8 bases between. This CDR3 has 13 residues. The CDR3 loop is CASGYGRNYGYTF. In DNA form, the CDR3 reads TGTGCTAGTGGTTACGGACGGAACTATGGCTACACCTTC.

The chain uses TRBV2 and TRBJ2-1, with D perhaps TRBD2 (5 bases). The germline V and J ends were trimmed by 7 bases and 6 bases, with 22 bases remaining between them. The germline CDR1 and CDR2 sequences are SNHLY and FYNNEI. The CDR3 length is 16 residues. The CDR3: CASTNPREGPSNEQFF. For the CDR3, the DNA is TGTGCCAGCACCAACCCCCGGGAAGGGCCCTCCAATGAGCAGTTCTTC.

The chain carries TRBV27 and TRBJ1-4; possibly TRBD1 for D (6 bases). Trimming shortened V by 8 bases and J by 5 bases, and 12 bases separated the two germline ends. The CDR3 length is 13 residues. Germline V lookup: CDR1 MNHEY, CDR2 SMNVEV (reference sequence). CDR3 in amino acids: CASARGRNEKLFF. CDR3 nucleotides: TGTGCCAGCGCGCGGGGGCGGAATGAAAAACTGTTTTTT.

The chain is built from TRBV7-2 and TRBJ2-7; 8 bases fit TRBD2. The CDR3 runs to 13 residues. CDR1 and CDR2 (germline): SGHTA, FQGNSA. Unmatched junction bases numbered 4, after V lost 5 bases and J lost 4 bases. The CDR3 DNA reads as TGTGCCAGCAGCCTAGGACTAGCATACGAGCAGTACTTC. Translated, it gives CASSLGLAYEQYF.